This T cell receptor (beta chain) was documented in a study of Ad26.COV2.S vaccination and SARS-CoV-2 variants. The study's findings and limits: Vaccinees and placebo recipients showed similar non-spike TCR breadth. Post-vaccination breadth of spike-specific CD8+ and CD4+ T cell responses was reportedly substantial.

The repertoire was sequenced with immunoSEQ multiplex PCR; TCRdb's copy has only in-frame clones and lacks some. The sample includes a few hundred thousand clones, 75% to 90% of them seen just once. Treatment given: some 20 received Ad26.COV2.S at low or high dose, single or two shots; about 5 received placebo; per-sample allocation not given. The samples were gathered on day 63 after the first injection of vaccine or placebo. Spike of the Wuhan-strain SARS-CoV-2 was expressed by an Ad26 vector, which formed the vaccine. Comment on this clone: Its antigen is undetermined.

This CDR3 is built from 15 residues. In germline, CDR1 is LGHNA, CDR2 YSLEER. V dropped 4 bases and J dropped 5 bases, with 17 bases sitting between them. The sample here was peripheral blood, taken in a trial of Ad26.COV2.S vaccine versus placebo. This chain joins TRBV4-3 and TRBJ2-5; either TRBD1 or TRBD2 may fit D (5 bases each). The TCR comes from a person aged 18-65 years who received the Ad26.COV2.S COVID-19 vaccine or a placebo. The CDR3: CASSRDDSSWETQYF. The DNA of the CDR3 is TGCGCCAGCAGCCGGGACGACAGTTCCTGGGAGACCCAGTACTTC.